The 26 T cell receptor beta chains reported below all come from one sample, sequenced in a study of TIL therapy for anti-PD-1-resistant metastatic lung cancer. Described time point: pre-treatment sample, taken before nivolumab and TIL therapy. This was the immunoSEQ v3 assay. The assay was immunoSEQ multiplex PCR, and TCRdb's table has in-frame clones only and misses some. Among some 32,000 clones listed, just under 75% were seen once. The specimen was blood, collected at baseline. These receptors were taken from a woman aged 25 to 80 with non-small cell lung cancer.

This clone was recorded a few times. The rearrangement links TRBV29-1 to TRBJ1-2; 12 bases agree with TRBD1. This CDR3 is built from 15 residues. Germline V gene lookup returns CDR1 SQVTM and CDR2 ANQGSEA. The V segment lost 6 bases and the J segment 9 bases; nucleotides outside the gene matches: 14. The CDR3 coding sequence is TGCAGCGTGGATGGAGGGACAGGGGGCTTTGATCGCTACACCTTC. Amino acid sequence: CSVDGGTGGFDRYTF.

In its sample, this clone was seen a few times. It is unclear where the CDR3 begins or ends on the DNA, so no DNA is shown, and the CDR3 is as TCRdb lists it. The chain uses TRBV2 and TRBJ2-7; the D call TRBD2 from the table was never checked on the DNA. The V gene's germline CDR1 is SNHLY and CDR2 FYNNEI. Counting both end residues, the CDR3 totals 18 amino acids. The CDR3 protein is CASILVLQGGGRASELYF.

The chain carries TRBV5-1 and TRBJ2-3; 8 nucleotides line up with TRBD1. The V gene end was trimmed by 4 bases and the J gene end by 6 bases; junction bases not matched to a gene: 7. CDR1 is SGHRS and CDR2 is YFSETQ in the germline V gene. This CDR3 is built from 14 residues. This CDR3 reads CASSRTGGSDTQYF. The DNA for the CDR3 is TGCGCCAGCAGCCGCACAGGGGGGTCTGATACGCAGTATTTT.

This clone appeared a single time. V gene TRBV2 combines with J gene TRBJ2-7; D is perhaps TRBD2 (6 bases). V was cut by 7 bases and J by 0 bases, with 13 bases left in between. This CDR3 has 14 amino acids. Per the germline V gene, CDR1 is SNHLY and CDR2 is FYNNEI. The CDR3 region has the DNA TGTGCCAGCAAACGGGAGACCTACTCCTACGAGCAGTACTTC. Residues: CASKRETYSYEQYF.

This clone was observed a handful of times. The CDR3 here is CAWNRGTEQYF. CDR3 in DNA: TGTGCCTGGAATCGGGGAACCGAGCAGTACTTC. This chain connects TRBV30 to TRBJ2-7; tentatively, D is TRBD2 (5 bases). CDR3 length: 11 residues. Trimming cost V 4 bases and J 6 bases, with 10 bases left between them. Germline assignment: CDR1 GTSNPN and CDR2 SVGIG (reference sequence). The full variable domain, in which reference TRBV30 and TRBJ2-7 provide the parts outside the CDR3, is SQTIHQWPATLVQPVGSPLSLECTVEGTSNPNLYWYRQAAGRGLQLLFYSVGIGQISSEVPQNLSASRPQDRQFILSSKKLLLSDSGFYLCAWNRGTEQYFGPGTRLTVT.

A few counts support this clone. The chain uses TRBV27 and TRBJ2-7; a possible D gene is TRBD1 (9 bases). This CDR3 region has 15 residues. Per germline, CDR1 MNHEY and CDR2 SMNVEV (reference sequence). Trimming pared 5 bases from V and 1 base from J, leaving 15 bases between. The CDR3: CASSQRGTGSYEQYF. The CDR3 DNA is TGTGCCAGCAGTCAGCGGGGGACAGGGTCCTACGAGCAGTACTTC.

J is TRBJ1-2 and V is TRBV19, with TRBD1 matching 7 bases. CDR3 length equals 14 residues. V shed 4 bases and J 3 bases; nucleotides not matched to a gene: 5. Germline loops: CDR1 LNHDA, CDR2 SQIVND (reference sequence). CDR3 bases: TGTGCCAGTAGTACCATCGACAGGGACTATGGCTACACCTTC. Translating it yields CASSTIDRDYGYTF.

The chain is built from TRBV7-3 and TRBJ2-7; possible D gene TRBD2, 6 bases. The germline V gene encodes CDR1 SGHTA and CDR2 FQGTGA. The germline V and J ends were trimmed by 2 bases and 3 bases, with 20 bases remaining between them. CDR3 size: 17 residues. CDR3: CASSLAGLARSHYEQYF. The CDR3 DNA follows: TGTGCCAGCAGCTTAGCGGGGCTAGCGCGATCGCACTACGAGCAGTACTTC.

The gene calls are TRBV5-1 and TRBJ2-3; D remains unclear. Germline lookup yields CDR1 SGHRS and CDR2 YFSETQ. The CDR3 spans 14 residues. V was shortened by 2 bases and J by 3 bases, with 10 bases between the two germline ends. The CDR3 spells CASSLWLETDTQYF. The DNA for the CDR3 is TGCGCCAGCAGCTTATGGTTGGAGACAGATACGCAGTATTTT.

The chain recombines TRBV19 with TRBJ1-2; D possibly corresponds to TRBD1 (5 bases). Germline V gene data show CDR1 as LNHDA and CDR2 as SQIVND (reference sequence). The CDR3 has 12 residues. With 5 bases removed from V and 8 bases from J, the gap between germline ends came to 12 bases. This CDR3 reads CASSLRGGGYTF. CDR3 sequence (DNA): TGTGCCAGTAGTTTGAGGGGAGGAGGCTACACCTTC.

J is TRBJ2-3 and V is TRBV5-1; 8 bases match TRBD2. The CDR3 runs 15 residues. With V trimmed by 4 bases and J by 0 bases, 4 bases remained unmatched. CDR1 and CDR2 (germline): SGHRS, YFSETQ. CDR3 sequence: CASSRASGSTDTQYF. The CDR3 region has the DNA TGCGCCAGCAGCCGAGCTAGCGGGAGCACAGATACGCAGTATTTT.

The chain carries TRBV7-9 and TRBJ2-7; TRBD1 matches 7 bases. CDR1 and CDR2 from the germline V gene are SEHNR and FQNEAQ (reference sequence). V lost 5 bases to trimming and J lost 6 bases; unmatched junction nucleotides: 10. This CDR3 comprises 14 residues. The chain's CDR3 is CASSHRTGPREQYF. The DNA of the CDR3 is TGTGCCAGCAGCCACCGGACAGGTCCACGCGAGCAGTACTTC.

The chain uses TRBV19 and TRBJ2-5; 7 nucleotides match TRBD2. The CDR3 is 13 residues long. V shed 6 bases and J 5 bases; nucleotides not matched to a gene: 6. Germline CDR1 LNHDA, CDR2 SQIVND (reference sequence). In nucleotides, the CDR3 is TGTGCCAGTAGAGGCGGGAGTTTGGAGACCCAGTACTTC. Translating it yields CASRGGSLETQYF. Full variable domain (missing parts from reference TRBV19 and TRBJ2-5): DGGITQSPKYLFRKEGQNVTLSCEQNLNHDAMYWYRQDPGQGLRLIYYSQIVNDFQKGDIAEGYSVSREKKESFPLTVTSAQKNPTAFYLCASRGGSLETQYFGPGTRLLVL.

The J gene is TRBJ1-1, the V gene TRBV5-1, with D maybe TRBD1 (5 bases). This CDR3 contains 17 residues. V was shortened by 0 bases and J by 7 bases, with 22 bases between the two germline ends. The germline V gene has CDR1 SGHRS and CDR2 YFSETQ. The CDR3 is CASSLVGAGTMFDEAFF. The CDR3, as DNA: TGCGCCAGCAGCTTGGTAGGCGCAGGGACGATGTTCGATGAAGCTTTCTTT.

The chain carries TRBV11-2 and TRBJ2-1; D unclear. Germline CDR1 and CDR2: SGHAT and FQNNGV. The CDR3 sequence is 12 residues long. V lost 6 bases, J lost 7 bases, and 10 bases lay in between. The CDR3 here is CASSPNRNEQFF. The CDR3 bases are TGTGCCAGCAGTCCCAACCGAAATGAGCAGTTCTTC.

DNA for the CDR3: TGCGCCAGCAGCCAAGACTGGACAGCCCGCACAGATACGCAGTATTTT. Protein sequence: CASSQDWTARTDTQYF. The chain has TRBV4-1 and TRBJ2-3, with D possibly TRBD1 on 6 matching bases. In germline, CDR1 is MGHRA, CDR2 YSYEKL. V was shortened by 0 bases and J by 1 base, with 11 bases between the two germline ends. The CDR3 contains 16 residues.

The CDR3 region is CASSPPGDIVQRFF. In nucleotides, the CDR3 is TGTGCCAGCAGCCCGCCGGGGGACATCGTGCAACGGTTCTTC. V usage is TRBV4-2 and J usage is TRBJ2-1; either TRBD1 or TRBD2 may fit D (6 bases each). This CDR3 comprises 14 residues. Germline V gene lookup returns CDR1 LGHNA and CDR2 YNFKEQ. Trimming cost V 4 bases and J 15 bases, with 22 bases left between them.

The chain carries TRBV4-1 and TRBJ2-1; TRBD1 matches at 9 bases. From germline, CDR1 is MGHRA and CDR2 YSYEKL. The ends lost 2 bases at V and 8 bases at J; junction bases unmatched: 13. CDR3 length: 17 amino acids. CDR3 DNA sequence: TGCGCCAGCAGCCAAATCGTACCGGGACAGGGAAGCTATGAGCAGTTCTTC. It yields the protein CASSQIVPGQGSYEQFF.

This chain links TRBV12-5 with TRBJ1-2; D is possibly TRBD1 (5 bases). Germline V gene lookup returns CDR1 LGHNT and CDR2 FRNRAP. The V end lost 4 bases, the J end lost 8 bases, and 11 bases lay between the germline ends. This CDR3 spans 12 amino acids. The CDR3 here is CASGSGLGGYTF. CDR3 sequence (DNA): TGTGCTAGTGGTTCGGGACTCGGAGGCTACACCTTC.

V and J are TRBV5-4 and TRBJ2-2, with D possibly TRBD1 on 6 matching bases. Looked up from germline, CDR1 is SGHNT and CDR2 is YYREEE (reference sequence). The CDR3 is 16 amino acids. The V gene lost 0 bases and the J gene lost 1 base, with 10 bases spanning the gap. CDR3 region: CASSLAVQGNTGELFF. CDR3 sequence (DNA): TGTGCCAGCAGCTTGGCCGTACAGGGGAACACCGGGGAGCTGTTTTTT.

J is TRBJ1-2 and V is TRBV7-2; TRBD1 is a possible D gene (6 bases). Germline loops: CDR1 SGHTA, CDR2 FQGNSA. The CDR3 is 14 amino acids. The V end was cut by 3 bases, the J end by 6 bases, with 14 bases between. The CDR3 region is CASSFNARTDGYTF. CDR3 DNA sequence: TGTGCCAGCAGCTTTAATGCACGGACAGATGGCTACACCTTC.

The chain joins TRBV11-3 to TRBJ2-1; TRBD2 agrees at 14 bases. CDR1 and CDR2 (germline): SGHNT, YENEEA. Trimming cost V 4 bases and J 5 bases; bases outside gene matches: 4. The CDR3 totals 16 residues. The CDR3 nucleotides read TGTGCCAGCAGCTCGCGACTAGCGGGAGGGAACAATGAGCAGTTCTTC. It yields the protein CASSSRLAGGNNEQFF.

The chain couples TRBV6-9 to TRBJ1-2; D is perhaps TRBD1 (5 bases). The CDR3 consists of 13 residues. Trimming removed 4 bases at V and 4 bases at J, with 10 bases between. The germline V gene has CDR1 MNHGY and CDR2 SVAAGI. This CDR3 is CASSSKQGYGYTF. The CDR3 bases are TGTGCCAGCAGTTCTAAGCAGGGCTATGGCTACACCTTC.

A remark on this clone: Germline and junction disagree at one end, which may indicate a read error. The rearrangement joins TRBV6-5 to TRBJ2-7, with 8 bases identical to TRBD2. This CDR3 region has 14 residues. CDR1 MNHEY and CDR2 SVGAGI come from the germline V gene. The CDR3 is CASSYERESSEQYF. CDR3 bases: TGTGCCAGCAGTTACGAGCGGGAGTCCTCCGAGCAGTACTTC.

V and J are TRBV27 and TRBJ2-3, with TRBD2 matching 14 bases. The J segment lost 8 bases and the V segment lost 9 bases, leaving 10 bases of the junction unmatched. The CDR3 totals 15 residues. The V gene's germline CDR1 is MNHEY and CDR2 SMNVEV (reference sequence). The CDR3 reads CASADGTSGSGTQYF. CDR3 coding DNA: TGTGCCAGTGCGGACGGGACTAGCGGGAGTGGTACGCAGTATTTT.

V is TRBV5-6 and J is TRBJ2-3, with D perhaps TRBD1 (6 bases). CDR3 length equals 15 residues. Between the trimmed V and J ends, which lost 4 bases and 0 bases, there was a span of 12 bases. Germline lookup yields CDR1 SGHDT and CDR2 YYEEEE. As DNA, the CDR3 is TGTGCCAGCAGCCCGGACAGAGCTAGCACAGATACGCAGTATTTT. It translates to CASSPDRASTDTQYF. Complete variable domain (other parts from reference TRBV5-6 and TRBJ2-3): DAGVTQSPTHLIKTRGQQVTLRCSPKSGHDTVSWYQQALGQGPQFIFQYYEEEERQRGNFPDRFSGHQFPNYSSELNVNALLLGDSALYLCASSPDRASTDTQYFGPGTRLTVL.